The 6 T cell receptor beta chains in this list originate from one sample, sequenced in a study of cytomegalovirus exposure and HLA in healthy donors. The PCR employed 60 Vbeta primers together with 13 Jbeta primers. TCRdb's copy holds only in-frame clones and misses some; the assay was immunoSEQ multiplex PCR. The top ten hold approximately 1% of the sample, which has 130,000 to 150,000 clones, approximately 79% seen once. The sequencing input was PBMCs. These receptor sequences come from a young man in good health and CMV-seronegative.

The rearrangement uses TRBV5-1 and TRBJ2-7; perhaps TRBD1 as D (5 bases). CDR1 is SGHRS and CDR2 is YFSETQ in the germline V gene. Deletions cut 4 bases from V and 6 bases from J, with 17 bases between. CDR3 length: 14 residues. The chain's CDR3 is CASSNLLQGSEQYF. The CDR3 nucleotides read TGCGCCAGCAGCAACCTCCTTCAGGGATCCGAGCAGTACTTC.

This chain connects TRBV15 to TRBJ2-5; perhaps TRBD1 as D (6 bases). The germline V gene encodes CDR1 LNHNV and CDR2 YYDKDF (reference sequence). The ends were cut back, 5 bases at V and 2 bases at J, with 18 bases in the middle. The CDR3 runs 16 residues. The DNA of the CDR3 is TGTGCCACCAGCCCTGGTGACCGGGACATTCAAGAGACCCAGTACTTC. It yields the protein CATSPGDRDIQETQYF. Variable domain in full (rest from reference TRBV15 and TRBJ2-5): DAMVIQNPRYQVTQFGKPVTLSCSQTLNHNVMYWYQQKSSQAPKLLFHYYDKDFNNEADTPDNFQSRRPNTSFCFLDIRSPGLGDTAMYLCATSPGDRDIQETQYFGPGTRLLVL.

The J gene is TRBJ2-4, the V gene TRBV2; D might be TRBD1 (7 bases). V was pared by 3 bases and J by 3 bases, with 12 bases between. The CDR3 runs 15 residues. The V gene's germline CDR1 is SNHLY and CDR2 FYNNEI. This chain's CDR3 is CASSEEGAVKNIQYF. CDR3 DNA sequence: TGTGCCAGCAGTGAGGAGGGGGCGGTCAAAAACATTCAGTACTTC.

CDR3 protein: CAWSVLPEGVNEKLFF. The CDR3 nucleotides are TGTGCCTGGAGTGTACTTCCCGAGGGAGTTAATGAAAAACTGTTTTTT. The chain is built from TRBV30 and TRBJ1-4; D is unresolved. This CDR3 is built from 16 residues. Germline V gives CDR1 GTSNPN, CDR2 SVGIG (reference sequence). Trimming pared 0 bases from V and 4 bases from J, leaving 15 bases between.

The CDR3 here is CASSPTSDPTDTQYF. CDR3 coding DNA: TGTGCCAGCTCACCGACTAGCGACCCGACAGATACGCAGTATTTT. The genes are TRBV18 and TRBJ2-3, with 8 bases lining up with TRBD2. The junction had 5 bases not matched to a gene; V was cut back by 3 bases and J by 3 bases. This CDR3 is 15 amino acids long. Germline CDR1 KGHSH, CDR2 LQKENI.

The V gene is TRBV7-8, the J gene TRBJ1-1, with D possibly being TRBD1 (6 bases). The V end lost 1 base, the J end lost 3 bases, and 12 bases lay between the germline ends. This CDR3 is 15 amino acids long. From germline, CDR1 is SGHVS and CDR2 FQNEAQ. CDR3 in amino acids: CASSLGGGADTEAFF. The CDR3 coding sequence is TGTGCCAGCAGCTTAGGGGGGGGCGCGGACACTGAAGCTTTCTTT. Full variable domain (rest looked up from reference TRBV7-8 and TRBJ1-1): GAGVSQSPRYKVAKRGQDVALRCDPISGHVSLFWYQQALGQGPEFLTYFQNEAQLDKSGLPSDRFFAERPEGSVSTLKIQRTQQEDSAVYLCASSLGGGADTEAFFGQGTRLTVV.